This entry describes one TCR beta chain. Its antigen is as yet unknown. What was sequenced were expressed TCRB transcripts, since all of the isolated RNA had been reverse transcribed. Libraries were prepared by immunoSEQ multiplex PCR; TCRdb keeps only in-frame clonotypes and omits some of them. This table has around 250,000 clones, just over 20% appearing once. Trimming at V came to 5 bases and at J to 1 base, leaving 7 bases not matched to a gene. The CDR3 is 14 amino acids. From germline, CDR1 is SQVTM and CDR2 ANQGSEA. The sample is drawn from a study of beta chain features in type 1 diabetes. Regarding the study as a whole: cDNA-based sequencing might over-represent cells highly expressing TCR. Among patients with Type 1 diabetes, TCRB CDR3s were moderately but significantly shorter in every one of the four CD4+ subsets.

The V and J genes are TRBV29-1 and TRBJ1-2; 7 bases match TRBD1. This TCR was recovered from a woman aged 40 to 55 with type 1 diabetes. Sequenced input: naive CD4+ T cells from blood. CDR3 nucleotide sequence: TGCAGCGTTTTTCCGGGACAGTTTAACTATGGCTACACCTTC. This gives the protein CSVFPGQFNYGYTF.